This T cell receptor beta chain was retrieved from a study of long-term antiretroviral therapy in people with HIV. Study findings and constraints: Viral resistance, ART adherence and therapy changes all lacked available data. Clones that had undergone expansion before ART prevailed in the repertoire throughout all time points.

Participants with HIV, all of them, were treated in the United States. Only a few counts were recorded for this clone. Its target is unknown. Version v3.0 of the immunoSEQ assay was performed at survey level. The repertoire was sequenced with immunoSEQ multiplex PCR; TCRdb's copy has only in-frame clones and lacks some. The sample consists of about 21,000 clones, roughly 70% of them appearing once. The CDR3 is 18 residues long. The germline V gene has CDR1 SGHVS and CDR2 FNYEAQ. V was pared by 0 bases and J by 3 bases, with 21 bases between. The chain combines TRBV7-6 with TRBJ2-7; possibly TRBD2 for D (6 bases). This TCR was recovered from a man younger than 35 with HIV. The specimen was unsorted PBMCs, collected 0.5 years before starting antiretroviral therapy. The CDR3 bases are TGTGCCAGCAGCTTAGCGCCCAACTCCGTCGACGGGAGCTACGAGCAGTACTTC. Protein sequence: CASSLAPNSVDGSYEQYF.